This T cell receptor beta chain is from a study of blood T cell repertoires in COVID-19. TCRdb's table, derived via immunoSEQ multiplex PCR, lists solely in-frame clones and lacks some. Among fewer than 200,000 clones listed, roughly four fifths were seen once. The CDR3 is 14 amino acids. Germline CDR1 is SGHTA and CDR2 is FQGNSA. V lost 2 bases, J lost 1 base, and 6 bases lay in between. Of note for this clone: The sample holds other DNA sequences that translate to the same CDR3.

This TCR derives from a man in his fifties who had recovered from COVID-19. Sequenced material: PBMCs or T cells enriched from blood (not recorded which). The rearrangement uses TRBV7-2 and TRBJ1-5, with D unclear. In DNA form, the CDR3 reads TGTGCCAGCAGCTTACAGGTCAGCAATCAGCCCCAGCATTTT. This encodes CASSLQVSNQPQHF.